Shown below are 10 T cell receptor beta chains from a single sample sequenced in a study of shared clonotypes between healthy human individuals. The protocol was immunoSEQ multiplex PCR, while the TCRdb copy is restricted to in-frame clones and leaves out a portion. The sample yields roughly 640,000 clones, roughly 97% seen once. Sequences were obtained from naive CD4+ T cells sorted from blood. As for subset: CD45RA+ positively selected. These receptor sequences come from a woman aged 30 to 39 in good health.

This CDR3 is CASSAEIQGGEQYF. The CDR3 nucleotides read TGTGCCAGCAGCGCAGAAATACAGGGAGGCGAGCAGTACTTC. The chain links TRBV11-2 to TRBJ2-7; D tentatively reads TRBD1 or TRBD2 (6 bases each). The V end lost 5 bases, the J end lost 6 bases, and 17 bases lay between the germline ends. Per the germline V gene, CDR1 is SGHAT and CDR2 is FQNNGV. The CDR3 runs to 14 residues.

J is TRBJ1-2 and V is TRBV6-1; D remains ambiguous. Germline V gene sequence: CDR1 MNHNS, CDR2 SASEGT. V was clipped by 4 bases and J by 5 bases, with 5 bases between them. CDR3 size: 11 residues. The CDR3 loop is CASSVGYGYTF. The CDR3 DNA is TGTGCCAGCAGTGTAGGGTATGGCTACACCTTC.

The chain recombines TRBV29-1 with TRBJ2-7; D unclear. The CDR3 totals 12 residues. Germline values: CDR1 SQVTM, CDR2 ANQGSEA. Trimming stripped 5 bases from V and 5 bases from J, with 13 bases between. CDR3 nucleotide sequence: TGCAGCGTTACGACATCCAGTCACGAGCAGTACTTC. It specifies CSVTTSSHEQYF.

J is TRBJ2-1 and V is TRBV5-3, with no clear D. TRBV5-3 is an open reading frame, and its role is uncertain. Trimming left V 2 bases short and J 0 bases short, with 15 bases between. The CDR3 has 17 residues. CDR3 region: CARSFFSDPSSYNEQFF. CDR3 nucleotides: TGTGCCAGAAGCTTTTTTTCGGACCCTAGCTCCTACAATGAGCAGTTCTTC.

The chain recombines TRBV15 with TRBJ1-5; 12 bases agree with TRBD1. Germline loops: CDR1 LNHNV, CDR2 YYDKDF (reference sequence). V trimming: 6 bases; J trimming: 1 base; junction bases outside the gene matches: 7. The CDR3 is 17 residues long. CDR3 residues: CATRTGTGGPSNQPQHF. The CDR3, as DNA: TGTGCCACCAGGACGGGGACAGGGGGCCCGAGCAATCAGCCCCAGCATTTT.

Written as DNA, the CDR3 is TGTGCCACCTCGGGGGGGGATCAGGGAGGAATGGACACCATATATTTT. This encodes CATSGGDQGGMDTIYF. The chain couples TRBV28 to TRBJ1-3; TRBD1 is a possible D gene (5 bases). This CDR3 region has 16 residues. The V gene lost 10 bases and the J gene lost 8 bases, with 27 bases spanning the gap. Germline V gene data show CDR1 as MDHEN and CDR2 as SYDVKM.

The chain has TRBV7-9 and TRBJ2-3, with D maybe TRBD2 (6 bases). Between the trimmed V and J ends, which lost 1 base and 2 bases, there was a span of 10 bases. The CDR3 runs to 15 residues. CDR1 SEHNR and CDR2 FQNEAQ come from the germline V gene (reference sequence). CDR3 amino acids: CASSLVGEDTDTQYF. CDR3 in DNA: TGTGCCAGCAGCTTAGTTGGGGAGGACACAGATACGCAGTATTTT.

CDR3 bases: TGCAGCGTTGTTGCCCTATCCTACGAGCAGTACTTC. Protein product: CSVVALSYEQYF. V and J are TRBV29-1 and TRBJ2-7; D gene uncertain. This CDR3 is 12 amino acids long. Germline V gives CDR1 SQVTM, CDR2 ANQGSEA. V was cut by 4 bases and J by 1 base, with 8 bases left in between.

V and J are TRBV5-7 and TRBJ2-3; 10 bases line up with TRBD2. TRBV5-7 is identified as an open reading frame with a role that is uncertain. V trimming: 2 bases; J trimming: 10 bases; junction bases outside the gene matches: 10. The CDR3 covers 15 residues. The CDR3 region is CASSFYPQREGPQYF. In DNA, the CDR3 is TGTGCCAGCAGCTTTTATCCCCAGCGGGAGGGCCCGCAGTATTTT.

The J gene is TRBJ1-1, the V gene TRBV5-1, with a possible D match to TRBD1 (5 bases). With 1 base removed from V and 5 bases from J, the gap between germline ends came to 18 bases. The CDR3 runs to 16 residues. Looked up from germline, CDR1 is SGHRS and CDR2 is YFSETQ. The CDR3 bases are TGCGCCAGCAGCTTGCCCGGGGCCAGAAAGGGGACTGAAGCTTTCTTT. Amino acid sequence: CASSLPGARKGTEAFF.